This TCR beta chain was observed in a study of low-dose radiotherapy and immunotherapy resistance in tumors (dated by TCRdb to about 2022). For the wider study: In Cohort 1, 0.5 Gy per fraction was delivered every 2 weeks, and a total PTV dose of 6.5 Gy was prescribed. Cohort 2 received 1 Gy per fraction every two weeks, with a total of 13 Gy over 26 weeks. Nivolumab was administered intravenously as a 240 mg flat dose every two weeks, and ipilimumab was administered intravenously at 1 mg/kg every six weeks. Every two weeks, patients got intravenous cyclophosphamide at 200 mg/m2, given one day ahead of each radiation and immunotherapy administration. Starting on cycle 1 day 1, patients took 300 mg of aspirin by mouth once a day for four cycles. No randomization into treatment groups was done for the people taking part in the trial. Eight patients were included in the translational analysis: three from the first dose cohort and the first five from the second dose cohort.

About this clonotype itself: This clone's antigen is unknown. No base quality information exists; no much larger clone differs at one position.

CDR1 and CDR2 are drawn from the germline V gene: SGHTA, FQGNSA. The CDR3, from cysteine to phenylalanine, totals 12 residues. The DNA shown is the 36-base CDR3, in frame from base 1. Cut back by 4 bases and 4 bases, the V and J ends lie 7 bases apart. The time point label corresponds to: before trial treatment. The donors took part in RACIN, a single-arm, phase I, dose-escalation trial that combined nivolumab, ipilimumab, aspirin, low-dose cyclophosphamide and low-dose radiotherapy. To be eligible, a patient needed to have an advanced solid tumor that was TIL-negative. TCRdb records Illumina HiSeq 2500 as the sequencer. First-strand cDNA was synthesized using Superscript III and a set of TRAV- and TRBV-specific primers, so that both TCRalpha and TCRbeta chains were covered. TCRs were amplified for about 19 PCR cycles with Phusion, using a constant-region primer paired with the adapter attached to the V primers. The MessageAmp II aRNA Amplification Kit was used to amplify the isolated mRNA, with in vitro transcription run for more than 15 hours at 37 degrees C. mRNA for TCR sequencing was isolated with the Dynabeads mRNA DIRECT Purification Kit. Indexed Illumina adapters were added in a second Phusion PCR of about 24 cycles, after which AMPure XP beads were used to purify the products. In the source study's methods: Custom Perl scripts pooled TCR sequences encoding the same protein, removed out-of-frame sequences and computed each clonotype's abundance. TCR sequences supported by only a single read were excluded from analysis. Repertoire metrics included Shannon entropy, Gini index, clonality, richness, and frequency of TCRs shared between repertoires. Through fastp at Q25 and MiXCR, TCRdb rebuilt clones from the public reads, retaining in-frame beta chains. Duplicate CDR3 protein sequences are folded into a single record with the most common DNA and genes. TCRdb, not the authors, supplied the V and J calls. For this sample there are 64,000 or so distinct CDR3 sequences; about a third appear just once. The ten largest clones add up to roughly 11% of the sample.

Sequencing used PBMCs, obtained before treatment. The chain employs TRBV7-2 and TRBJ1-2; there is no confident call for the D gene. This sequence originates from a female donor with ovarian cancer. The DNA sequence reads TGTGCCAGCAGCTCTTACGGCTATGGCTACACCTTC. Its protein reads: CASSSYGYGYTF.